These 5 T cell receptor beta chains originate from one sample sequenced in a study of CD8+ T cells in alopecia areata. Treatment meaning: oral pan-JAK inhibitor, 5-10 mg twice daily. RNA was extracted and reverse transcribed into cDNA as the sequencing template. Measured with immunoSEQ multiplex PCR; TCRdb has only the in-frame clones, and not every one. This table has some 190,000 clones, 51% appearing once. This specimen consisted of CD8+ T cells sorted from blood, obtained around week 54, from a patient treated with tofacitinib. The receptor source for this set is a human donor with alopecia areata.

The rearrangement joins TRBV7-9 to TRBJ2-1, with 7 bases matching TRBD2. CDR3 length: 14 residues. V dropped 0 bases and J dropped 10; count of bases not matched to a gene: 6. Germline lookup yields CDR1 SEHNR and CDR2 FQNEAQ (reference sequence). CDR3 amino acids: CASSLAVLASEQFF. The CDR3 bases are TGTGCCAGCAGCTTAGCGGTACTAGCGAGCGAGCAGTTCTTC.

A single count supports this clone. CDR3 nucleotide sequence: TGTGCCAGCAGCTTCTTGGATATTGACAGGGGGCATGGCTACACCTTC. Translating gives CASSFLDIDRGHGYTF. The V call is TRBV5-4, the J call TRBJ1-2; 10 bases fit TRBD1. The CDR3 sequence is 16 residues long. The V segment lost 2 bases and the J segment 6 bases; nucleotides outside the gene matches: 10. CDR1 and CDR2 (germline): SGHNT, YYREEE (reference sequence).

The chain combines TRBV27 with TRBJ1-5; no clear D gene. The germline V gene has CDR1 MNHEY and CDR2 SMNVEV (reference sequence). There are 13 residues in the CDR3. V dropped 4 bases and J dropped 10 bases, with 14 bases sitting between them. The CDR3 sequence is CASSSPAGGPQHF. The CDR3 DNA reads TGTGCCAGCAGTTCGCCAGCCGGTGGTCCCCAGCATTTT.

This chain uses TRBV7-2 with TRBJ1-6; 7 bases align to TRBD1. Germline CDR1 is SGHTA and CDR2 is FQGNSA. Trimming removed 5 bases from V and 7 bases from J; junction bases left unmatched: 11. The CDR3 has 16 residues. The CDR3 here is CASSLVAGTVNSPLHF. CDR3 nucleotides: TGTGCCAGCAGCCTTGTGGCCGGGACAGTGAATTCACCCCTCCACTTT.

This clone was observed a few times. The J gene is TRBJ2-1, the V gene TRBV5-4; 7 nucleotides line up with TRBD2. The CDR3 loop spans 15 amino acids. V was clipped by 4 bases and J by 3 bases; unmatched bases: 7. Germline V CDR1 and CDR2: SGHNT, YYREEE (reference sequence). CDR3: CASSLIAGLYNEQFF. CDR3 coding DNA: TGTGCCAGCAGCCTTATAGCGGGCCTCTACAATGAGCAGTTCTTC.